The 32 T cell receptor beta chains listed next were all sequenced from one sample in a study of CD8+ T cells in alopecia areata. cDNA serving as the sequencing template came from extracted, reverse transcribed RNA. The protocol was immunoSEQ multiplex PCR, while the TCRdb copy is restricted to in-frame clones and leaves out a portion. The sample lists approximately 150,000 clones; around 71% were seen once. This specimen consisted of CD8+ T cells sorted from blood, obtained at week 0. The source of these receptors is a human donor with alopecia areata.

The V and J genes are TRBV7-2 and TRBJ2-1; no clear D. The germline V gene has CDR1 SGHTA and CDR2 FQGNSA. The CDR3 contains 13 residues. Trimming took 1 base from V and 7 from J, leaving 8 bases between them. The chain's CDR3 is CASSLGLGNEQFF. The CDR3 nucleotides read TGTGCCAGCAGCTTAGGGCTTGGAAATGAGCAGTTCTTC.

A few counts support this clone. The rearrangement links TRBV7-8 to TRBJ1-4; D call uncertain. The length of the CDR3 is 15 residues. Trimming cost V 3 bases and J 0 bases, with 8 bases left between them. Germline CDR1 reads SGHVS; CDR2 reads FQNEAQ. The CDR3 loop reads CASSFTLATNEKLFF. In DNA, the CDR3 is TGTGCCAGCAGCTTCACCCTTGCAACTAATGAAAAACTGTTTTTT.

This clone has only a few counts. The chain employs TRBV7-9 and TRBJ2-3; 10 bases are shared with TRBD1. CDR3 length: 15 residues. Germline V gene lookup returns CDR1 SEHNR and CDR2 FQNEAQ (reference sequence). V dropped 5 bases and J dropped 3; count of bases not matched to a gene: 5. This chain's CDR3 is CASSQRQGATDTQYF. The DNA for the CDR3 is TGTGCCAGCAGCCAGAGACAGGGGGCGACAGATACGCAGTATTTT.

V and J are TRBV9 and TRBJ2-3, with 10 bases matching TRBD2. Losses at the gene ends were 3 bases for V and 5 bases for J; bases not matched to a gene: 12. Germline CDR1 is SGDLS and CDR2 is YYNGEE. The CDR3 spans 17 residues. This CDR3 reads CASSARERGGLGDTQYF. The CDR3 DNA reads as TGTGCCAGCAGCGCAAGAGAGCGGGGGGGCCTGGGAGATACGCAGTATTTT.

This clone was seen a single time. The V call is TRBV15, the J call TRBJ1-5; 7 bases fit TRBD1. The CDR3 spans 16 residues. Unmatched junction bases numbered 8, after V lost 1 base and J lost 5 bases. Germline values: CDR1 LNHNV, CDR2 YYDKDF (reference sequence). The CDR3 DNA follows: TGTGCCACCAGCAGAGGTGTCCAGGGGGTATATCAGCCCCAGCATTTT. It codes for CATSRGVQGVYQPQHF.

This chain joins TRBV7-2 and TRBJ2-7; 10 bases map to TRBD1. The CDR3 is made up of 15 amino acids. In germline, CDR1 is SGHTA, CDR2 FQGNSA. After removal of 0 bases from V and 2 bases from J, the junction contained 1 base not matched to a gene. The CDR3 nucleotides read TGTGCCAGCAGCTTAGCTGGGACAGGGGCCTACGAGCAGTACTTC. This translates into CASSLAGTGAYEQYF.

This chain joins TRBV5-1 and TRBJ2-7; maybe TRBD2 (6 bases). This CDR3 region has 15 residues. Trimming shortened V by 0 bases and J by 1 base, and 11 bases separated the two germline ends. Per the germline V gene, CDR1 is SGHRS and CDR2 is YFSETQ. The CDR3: CASSLVGGPSYEQYF. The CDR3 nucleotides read TGCGCCAGCAGCTTGGTCGGGGGTCCTTCCTACGAGCAGTACTTC.

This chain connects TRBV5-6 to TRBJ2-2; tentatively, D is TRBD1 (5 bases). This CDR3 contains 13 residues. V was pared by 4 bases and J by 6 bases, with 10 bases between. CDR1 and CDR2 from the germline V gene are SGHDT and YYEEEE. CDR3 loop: CASSLRVPGELFF. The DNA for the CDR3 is TGTGCCAGCAGCCTCAGGGTCCCCGGGGAGCTGTTTTTT.

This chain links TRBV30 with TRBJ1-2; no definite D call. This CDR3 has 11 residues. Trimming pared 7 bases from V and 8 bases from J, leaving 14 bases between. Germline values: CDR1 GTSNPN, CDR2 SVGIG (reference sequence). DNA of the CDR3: TGTGCCTCCTGGTCAGAAGTCGGCTACACCTTC. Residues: CASWSEVGYTF.

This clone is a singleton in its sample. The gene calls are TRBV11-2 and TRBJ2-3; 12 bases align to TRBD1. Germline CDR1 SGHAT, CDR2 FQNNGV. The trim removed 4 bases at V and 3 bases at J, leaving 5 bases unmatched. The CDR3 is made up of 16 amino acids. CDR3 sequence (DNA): TGTGCCAGCAGCTACCGGGACAGGGGGCTAACAGATACGCAGTATTTT. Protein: CASSYRDRGLTDTQYF. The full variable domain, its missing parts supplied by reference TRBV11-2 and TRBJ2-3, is EAGVAQSPRYKIIEKRQSVAFWCNPISGHATLYWYQQILGQGPKLLIQFQNNGVVDDSQLPKDRFSAERLKGVDSTLKIQPAKLEDSAVYLCASSYRDRGLTDTQYFGPGTRLTVL.

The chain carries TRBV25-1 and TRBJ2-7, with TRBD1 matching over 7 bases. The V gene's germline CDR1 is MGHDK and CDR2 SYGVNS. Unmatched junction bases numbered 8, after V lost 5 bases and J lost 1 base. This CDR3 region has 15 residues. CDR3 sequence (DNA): TGTGCCAGCAGTTCATCGGGGACAGAATCCTACGAGCAGTACTTC. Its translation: CASSSSGTESYEQYF.

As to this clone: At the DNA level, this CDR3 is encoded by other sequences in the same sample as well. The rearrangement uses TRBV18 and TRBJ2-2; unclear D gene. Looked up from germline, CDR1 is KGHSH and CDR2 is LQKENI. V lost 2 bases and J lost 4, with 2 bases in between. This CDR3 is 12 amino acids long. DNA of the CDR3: TGTGCCAGCTCACCAGGCACCGGGGAGCTGTTTTTT. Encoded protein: CASSPGTGELFF.

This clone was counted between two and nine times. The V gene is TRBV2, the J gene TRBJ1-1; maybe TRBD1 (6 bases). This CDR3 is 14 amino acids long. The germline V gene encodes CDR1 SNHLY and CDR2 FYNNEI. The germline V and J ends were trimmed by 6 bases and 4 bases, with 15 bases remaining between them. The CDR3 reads CASRSYDRSTEAFF. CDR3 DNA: TGTGCCAGCAGATCCTACGACAGGAGCACTGAAGCTTTCTTT. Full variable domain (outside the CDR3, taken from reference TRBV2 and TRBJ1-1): EPEVTQTPSHQVTQMGQEVILRCVPISNHLYFYWYRQILGQKVEFLVSFYNNEISEKSEIFDDQFSVERPDGSNFTLKIRSTKLEDSAMYFCASRSYDRSTEAFFGQGTRLTVV.

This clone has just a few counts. The CDR3 DNA reads as TGCAGCGTTGAAGCAGGAACGAACACTGAAGCTTTCTTT. Translated: CSVEAGTNTEAFF. The chain joins TRBV29-1 to TRBJ1-1; D uncertain. The length of the CDR3 is 13 residues. V shed 1 base and J shed 1 base, with 7 bases lying between them. Germline CDR1 SQVTM, CDR2 ANQGSEA.

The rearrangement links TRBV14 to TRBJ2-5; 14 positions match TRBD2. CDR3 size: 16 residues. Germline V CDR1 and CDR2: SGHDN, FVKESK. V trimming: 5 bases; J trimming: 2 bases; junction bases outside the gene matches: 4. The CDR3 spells CASSSGLAGEQETQYF. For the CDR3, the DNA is TGTGCCAGCAGCTCGGGACTAGCGGGGGAACAAGAGACCCAGTACTTC.

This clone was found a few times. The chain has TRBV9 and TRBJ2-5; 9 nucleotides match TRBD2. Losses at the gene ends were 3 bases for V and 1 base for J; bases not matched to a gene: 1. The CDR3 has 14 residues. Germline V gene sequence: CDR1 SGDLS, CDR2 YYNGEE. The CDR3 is CASSGSGGQETQYF. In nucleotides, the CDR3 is TGTGCCAGCAGCGGTAGCGGGGGCCAAGAGACCCAGTACTTC.

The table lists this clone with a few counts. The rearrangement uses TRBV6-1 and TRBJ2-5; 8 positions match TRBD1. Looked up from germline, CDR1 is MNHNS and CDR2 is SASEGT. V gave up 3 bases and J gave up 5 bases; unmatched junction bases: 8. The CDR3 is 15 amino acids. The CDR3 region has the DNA TGTGCCAGCAGTGACAGACAGGGGTGGTTGGAGACCCAGTACTTC. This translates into CASSDRQGWLETQYF.

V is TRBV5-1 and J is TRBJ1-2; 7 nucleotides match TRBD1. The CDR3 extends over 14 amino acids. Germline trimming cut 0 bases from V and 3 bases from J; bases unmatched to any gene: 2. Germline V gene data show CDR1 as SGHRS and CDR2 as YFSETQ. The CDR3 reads CASSLAGTDYGYTF. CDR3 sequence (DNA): TGCGCCAGCAGCTTGGCCGGGACAGACTATGGCTACACCTTC.

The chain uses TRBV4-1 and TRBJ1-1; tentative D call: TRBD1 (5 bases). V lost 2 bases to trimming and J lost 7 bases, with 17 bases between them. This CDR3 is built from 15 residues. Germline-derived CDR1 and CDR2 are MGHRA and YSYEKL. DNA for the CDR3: TGCGCCAGCAGCCAACATGACATCCCCGGGGGTGAAGCTTTCTTT. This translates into CASSQHDIPGGEAFF.

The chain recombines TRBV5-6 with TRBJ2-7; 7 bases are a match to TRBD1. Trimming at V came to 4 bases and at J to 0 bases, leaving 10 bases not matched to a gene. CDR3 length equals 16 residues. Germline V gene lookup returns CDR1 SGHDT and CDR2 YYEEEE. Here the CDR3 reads CASSRNPRGSSYEQYF. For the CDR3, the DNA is TGTGCCAGCAGCCGAAACCCCAGGGGGAGCTCCTACGAGCAGTACTTC.

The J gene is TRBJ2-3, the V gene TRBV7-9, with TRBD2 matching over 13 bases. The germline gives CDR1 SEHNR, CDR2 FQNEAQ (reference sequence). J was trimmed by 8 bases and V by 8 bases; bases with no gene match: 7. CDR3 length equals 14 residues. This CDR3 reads CASSGTSGVSTQYF. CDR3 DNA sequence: TGTGCCAGCTCCGGGACTAGCGGGGTCAGTACGCAGTATTTT.

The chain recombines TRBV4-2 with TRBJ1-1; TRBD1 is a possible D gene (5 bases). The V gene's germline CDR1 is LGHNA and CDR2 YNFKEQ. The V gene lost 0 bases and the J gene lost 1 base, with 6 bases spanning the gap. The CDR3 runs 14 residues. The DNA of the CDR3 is TGTGCCAGCAGCCAAGATGGGGGGAACACTGAAGCTTTCTTT. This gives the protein CASSQDGGNTEAFF.

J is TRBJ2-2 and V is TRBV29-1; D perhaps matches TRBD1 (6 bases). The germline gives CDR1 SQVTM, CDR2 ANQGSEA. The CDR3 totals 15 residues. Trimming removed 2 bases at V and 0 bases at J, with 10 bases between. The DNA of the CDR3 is TGCAGCGTTGAACCGCAGGGGTCGAACACCGGGGAGCTGTTTTTT. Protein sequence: CSVEPQGSNTGELFF.

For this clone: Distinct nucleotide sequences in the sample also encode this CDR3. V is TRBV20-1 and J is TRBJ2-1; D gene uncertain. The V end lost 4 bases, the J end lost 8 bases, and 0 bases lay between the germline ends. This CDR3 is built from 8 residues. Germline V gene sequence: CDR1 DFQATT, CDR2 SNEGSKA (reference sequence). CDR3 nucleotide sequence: TGCAGTGCTAATGAGCAGTTCTTC. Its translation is CSANEQFF.

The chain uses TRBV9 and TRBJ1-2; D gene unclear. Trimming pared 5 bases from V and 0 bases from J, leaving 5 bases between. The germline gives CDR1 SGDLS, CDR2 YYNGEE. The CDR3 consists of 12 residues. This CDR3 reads CASSKANYGYTF. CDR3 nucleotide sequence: TGTGCCAGCAGTAAAGCTAACTATGGCTACACCTTC.

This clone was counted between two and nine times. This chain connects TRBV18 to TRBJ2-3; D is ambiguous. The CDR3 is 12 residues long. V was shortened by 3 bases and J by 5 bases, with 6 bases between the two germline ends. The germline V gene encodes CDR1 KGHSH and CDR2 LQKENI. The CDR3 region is CASSPDVDTQYF. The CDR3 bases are TGTGCCAGCTCACCCGACGTAGATACGCAGTATTTT.

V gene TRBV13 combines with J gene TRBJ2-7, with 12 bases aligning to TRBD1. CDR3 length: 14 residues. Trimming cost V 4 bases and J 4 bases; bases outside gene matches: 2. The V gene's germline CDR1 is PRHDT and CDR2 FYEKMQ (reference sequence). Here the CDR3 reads CASSWGQGAYEQYF. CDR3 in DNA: TGTGCCAGCAGCTGGGGACAGGGGGCTTACGAGCAGTACTTC.

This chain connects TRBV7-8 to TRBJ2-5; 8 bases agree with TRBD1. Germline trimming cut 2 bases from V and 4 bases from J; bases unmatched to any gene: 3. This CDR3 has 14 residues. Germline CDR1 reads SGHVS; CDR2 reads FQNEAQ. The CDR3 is CASSLPGQGETQYF. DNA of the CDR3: TGTGCCAGCAGCTTACCCGGACAGGGAGAGACCCAGTACTTC. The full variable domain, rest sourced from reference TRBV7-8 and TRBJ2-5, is GAGVSQSPRYKVAKRGQDVALRCDPISGHVSLFWYQQALGQGPEFLTYFQNEAQLDKSGLPSDRFFAERPEGSVSTLKIQRTQQEDSAVYLCASSLPGQGETQYFGPGTRLLVL.

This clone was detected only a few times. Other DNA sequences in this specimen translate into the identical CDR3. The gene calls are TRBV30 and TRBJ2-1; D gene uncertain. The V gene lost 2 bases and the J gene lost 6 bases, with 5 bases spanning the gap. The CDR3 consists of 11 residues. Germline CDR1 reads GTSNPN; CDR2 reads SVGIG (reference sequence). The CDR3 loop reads CAWSLGNEQFF. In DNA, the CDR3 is TGTGCCTGGAGTCTCGGCAATGAGCAGTTCTTC.

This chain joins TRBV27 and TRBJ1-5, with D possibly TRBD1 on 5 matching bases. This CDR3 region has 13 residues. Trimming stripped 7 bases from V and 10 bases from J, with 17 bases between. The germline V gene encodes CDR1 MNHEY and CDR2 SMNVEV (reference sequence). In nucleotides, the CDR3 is TGTGCCAGCATCCCCGGGGGTGGAGGTCCCCAGCATTTT. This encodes CASIPGGGGPQHF.

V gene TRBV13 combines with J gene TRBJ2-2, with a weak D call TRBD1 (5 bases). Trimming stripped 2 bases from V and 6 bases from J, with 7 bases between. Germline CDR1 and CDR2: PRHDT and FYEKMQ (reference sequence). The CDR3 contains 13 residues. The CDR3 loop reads CASSLWGAGELFF. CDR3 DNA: TGTGCCAGCAGCTTATGGGGCGCCGGGGAGCTGTTTTTT.

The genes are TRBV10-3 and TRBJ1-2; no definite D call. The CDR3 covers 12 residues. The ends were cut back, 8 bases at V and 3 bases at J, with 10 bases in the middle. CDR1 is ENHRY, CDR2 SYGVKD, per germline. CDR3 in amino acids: CAIETRDYGYTF. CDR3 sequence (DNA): TGTGCCATCGAGACTCGGGACTATGGCTACACCTTC.